This is a list of T cell receptor beta chains from one sample in a study of blood T cell repertoires in COVID-19. The method was immunoSEQ multiplex PCR; TCRdb's version includes in-frame clones alone and lacks a portion of them. The top ten hold roughly an eighth of the sample, which has 150,000 to 200,000 clones, about 88% seen once. Sequenced: peripheral blood. The receptors come from a man aged 25 to 40 with active or convalescent COVID-19. CDR3s include the opening cysteine and the closing phenylalanine or tryptophan. Fields, in order: J gene, clone size, D gene, V gene, CDR3 protein, CDR3 DNA. The D gene is left open where the match is weak. Only some rows state a clone size, as once, few, many or a class for expanded clones.

j_gene: TRBJ2-6
abundance: many
d_gene: TRBD1
v_gene: TRBV7-2
CDR3aa: CASSRRQGFSGANVLTF
CDR3nt: TGTGCCAGCAGCCGCAGACAGGGATTCTCTGGGGCCAACGTCCTGACTTTC

j_gene: TRBJ2-5
abundance: .
d_gene: TRBD1
v_gene: TRBV7-2
CDR3aa: CAITALDRGRPETQYF
CDR3nt: TGTGCCATTACGGCTCTAGACAGGGGGCGGCCAGAGACCCAGTACTTC

j_gene: TRBJ1-2
abundance: .
d_gene: .
v_gene: TRBV11-3
CDR3aa: CASSPPGDLVWYGYTF
CDR3nt: TGTGCCAGCAGCCCCCCGGGAGACTTGGTCTGGTATGGCTACACCTTC

j_gene: TRBJ2-5
abundance: .
d_gene: TRBD1
v_gene: TRBV2
CDR3aa: CAPTQGEETQYF
CDR3nt: TGTGCCCCCACCCAGGGGGAGGAGACCCAGTACTTC

j_gene: TRBJ2-1
abundance: .
d_gene: TRBD1
v_gene: TRBV18
CDR3aa: CASSQTRQGVVVNEQFF
CDR3nt: TGTGCCAGCTCACAGACTCGACAGGGGGTGGTGGTCAATGAGCAGTTCTTC

j_gene: TRBJ1-2
abundance: .
d_gene: TRBD1
v_gene: TRBV6-5
CDR3aa: CASRRGTGDYGYTF
CDR3nt: TGTGCCAGCAGGCGGGGGACAGGGGACTATGGCTACACCTTC

j_gene: TRBJ1-6
abundance: .
d_gene: TRBD1
v_gene: TRBV2
CDR3aa: CASSDGPGGPPLHF
CDR3nt: TGTGCCAGCAGTGATGGCCCAGGGGGGCCACCCCTCCACTTT

j_gene: TRBJ2-3
abundance: .
d_gene: .
v_gene: TRBV10-3
CDR3aa: CAITPTASTDTQYF
CDR3nt: TGTGCCATCACCCCGACAGCTAGCACAGATACGCAGTATTTT

j_gene: TRBJ2-1
abundance: .
d_gene: TRBD2
v_gene: TRBV10-3
CDR3aa: CAISSGSSYNEQFF
CDR3nt: TGTGCCATCAGTAGCGGGAGCTCCTACAATGAGCAGTTCTTC

j_gene: TRBJ1-6
abundance: .
d_gene: .
v_gene: TRBV2
CDR3aa: CASSEALYSKDNSPLHF
CDR3nt: TGTGCCAGCAGTGAAGCGCTCTACTCCAAAGATAATTCACCCCTCCACTTT

j_gene: TRBJ2-1
abundance: .
d_gene: TRBD2
v_gene: TRBV5-4
CDR3aa: CASSAGLAVDNEQFF
CDR3nt: TGTGCCAGCAGCGCCGGACTAGCGGTAGACAATGAGCAGTTCTTC

j_gene: TRBJ1-2
abundance: .
d_gene: TRBD1
v_gene: TRBV6-6
CDR3aa: CASSYSAGGGYGYTF
CDR3nt: TGTGCCAGCAGTTACTCGGCAGGGGGTGGATATGGCTACACCTTC

j_gene: TRBJ2-5
abundance: .
d_gene: TRBD2
v_gene: TRBV6-2/TRBV6-3
CDR3aa: CASSHPTSGQQETQYF
CDR3nt: TGTGCCAGCAGTCACCCCACTAGCGGGCAACAAGAGACCCAGTACTTC

j_gene: TRBJ1-6
abundance: .
d_gene: TRBD1
v_gene: TRBV23-1
CDR3aa: CASSHPGQGARGNSPLHF
CDR3nt: TGCGCCAGCAGTCACCCGGGACAGGGGGCAAGGGGTAATTCACCCCTCCACTTT

j_gene: TRBJ1-5
abundance: .
d_gene: .
v_gene: TRBV18
CDR3aa: CASSPPSGDGSQPQHF
CDR3nt: TGTGCCAGCTCACCACCATCGGGGGACGGGAGTCAGCCCCAGCATTTT

j_gene: TRBJ2-2
abundance: .
d_gene: .
v_gene: TRBV7-3
CDR3aa: CASSFRGPPLHTGELFF
CDR3nt: TGTGCCAGCAGCTTTAGGGGTCCCCCTCTCCACACCGGGGAGCTGTTTTTT

j_gene: TRBJ2-7
abundance: .
d_gene: TRBD1
v_gene: TRBV29-1
CDR3aa: CSGGQGYEQYF
CDR3nt: TGCAGCGGGGGACAGGGCTACGAGCAGTACTTC

j_gene: TRBJ1-3
abundance: .
d_gene: .
v_gene: TRBV28
CDR3aa: CASRGTGPPAVF
CDR3nt: TGTGCCAGCAGAGGCACAGGGCCTCCGGCGGTCTTT

j_gene: TRBJ2-3
abundance: .
d_gene: .
v_gene: TRBV9
CDR3aa: CASSVDVVSTDTQYF
CDR3nt: TGTGCCAGCAGCGTAGATGTCGTTAGCACAGATACGCAGTATTTT

j_gene: TRBJ2-1
abundance: .
d_gene: .
v_gene: TRBV18
CDR3aa: CASSPRGQTYNEQFF
CDR3nt: TGTGCCAGCTCACCTCGCGGGCAAACCTACAATGAGCAGTTCTTC

j_gene: TRBJ1-2
abundance: .
d_gene: .
v_gene: TRBV6-5
CDR3aa: CASSYSRGLSGYTF
CDR3nt: TGTGCCAGCAGTTACAGTCGGGGATTGAGTGGCTACACCTTC

j_gene: TRBJ1-2
abundance: .
d_gene: TRBD1
v_gene: TRBV12-3/TRBV12-4
CDR3aa: CASSKNRGDGYTF
CDR3nt: TGTGCCAGCAGTAAGAACAGGGGGGATGGCTACACCTTC

j_gene: TRBJ1-2
abundance: .
d_gene: TRBD1
v_gene: TRBV7-9
CDR3aa: CASRTGTGHGYTF
CDR3nt: TGTGCCAGCAGAACCGGGACAGGGCACGGCTACACCTTC

j_gene: TRBJ1-6
abundance: .
d_gene: .
v_gene: TRBV27
CDR3aa: CASSFSERLGNSPLHF
CDR3nt: TGTGCCAGCAGTTTCTCAGAAAGGCTCGGGAATTCACCCCTCCACTTT

j_gene: TRBJ1-5
abundance: .
d_gene: .
v_gene: TRBV19
CDR3aa: CASSIAGSSIRPQHF
CDR3nt: TGTGCCAGTAGTATAGCTGGGAGCTCAATCCGGCCCCAGCATTTT

j_gene: TRBJ2-4
abundance: .
d_gene: TRBD1
v_gene: TRBV9
CDR3aa: CASSPTGQGRNIQYF
CDR3nt: TGTGCCAGCAGCCCCACCGGACAGGGGAGAAACATTCAGTACTTC

j_gene: TRBJ1-6
abundance: .
d_gene: TRBD1
v_gene: TRBV30
CDR3aa: CAWMKGTGSSPLHF
CDR3nt: TGTGCCTGGATGAAAGGGACAGGGAGTTCACCCCTCCACTTT

j_gene: TRBJ1-2
abundance: .
d_gene: .
v_gene: TRBV27
CDR3aa: CASSFQGYYGYTF
CDR3nt: TGTGCCAGCAGTTTTCAGGGGTACTATGGCTACACCTTC

j_gene: TRBJ1-3
abundance: .
d_gene: TRBD1
v_gene: TRBV14
CDR3aa: CASTPDRDSGNTIYF
CDR3nt: TGTGCCAGCACTCCGGACAGGGACTCTGGAAACACCATATATTTT

j_gene: TRBJ1-6
abundance: .
d_gene: TRBD1
v_gene: TRBV25-1
CDR3aa: CASSERDRGLYNSPLHF
CDR3nt: TGTGCCAGCAGTGAGCGGGACAGGGGACTTTATAATTCACCCCTCCACTTT

j_gene: TRBJ2-5
abundance: .
d_gene: TRBD1
v_gene: TRBV3-1/TRBV3-2
CDR3aa: CASSRTGGQETQYF
CDR3nt: TGTGCCAGCAGCCGGACAGGGGGGCAAGAGACCCAGTACTTC

j_gene: TRBJ2-6
abundance: .
d_gene: TRBD1
v_gene: TRBV27
CDR3aa: CASSHGQGGVLTF
CDR3nt: TGTGCCAGCAGTCACGGACAGGGAGGTGTCCTGACTTTC

j_gene: TRBJ2-1
abundance: .
d_gene: TRBD1
v_gene: TRBV5-6
CDR3aa: CASSYQGATEQFF
CDR3nt: TGTGCCAGCAGCTATCAGGGGGCGACTGAGCAGTTCTTC

j_gene: TRBJ1-3
abundance: .
d_gene: .
v_gene: TRBV3-1/TRBV3-2
CDR3aa: CASRLGTHGNTIYF
CDR3nt: TGTGCCAGCAGACTCGGGACACATGGAAACACCATATATTTT

j_gene: TRBJ1-1
abundance: .
d_gene: .
v_gene: TRBV7-3
CDR3aa: CASSASGGTNTEAFF
CDR3nt: TGTGCCAGCAGCGCCTCGGGGGGCACGAACACTGAAGCTTTCTTT

j_gene: TRBJ1-5
abundance: .
d_gene: .
v_gene: TRBV6-5
CDR3aa: CASSYSMGGGTPQHF
CDR3nt: TGTGCCAGCAGTTACTCGATGGGGGGAGGGACGCCCCAGCATTTT

j_gene: TRBJ1-3
abundance: once
d_gene: TRBD1
v_gene: TRBV19
CDR3aa: CASIPPEESQGRSSGNTIYF
CDR3nt: TGTGCCAGTATCCCACCGGAGGAGTCACAGGGGCGCTCCTCTGGAAACACCATATATTTT

j_gene: TRBJ1-2
abundance: .
d_gene: .
v_gene: TRBV7-8
CDR3aa: CASGMGLVGYTF
CDR3nt: TGTGCCAGCGGAATGGGGCTGGTGGGCTACACCTTC

j_gene: TRBJ1-1
abundance: once
d_gene: TRBD1
v_gene: TRBV6-6
CDR3aa: CASSLQGANTEAFF
CDR3nt: TGTGCCAGCAGTCTTCAGGGGGCCAACACTGAAGCTTTCTTT

j_gene: TRBJ2-3
abundance: .
d_gene: .
v_gene: TRBV6-2/TRBV6-3
CDR3aa: CASSYSTQSTDTQYF
CDR3nt: TGTGCCAGCAGTTACTCGACACAGTCCACAGATACGCAGTATTTT

j_gene: TRBJ1-4
abundance: .
d_gene: TRBD1
v_gene: TRBV2
CDR3aa: CASRTDRGQREKLFF
CDR3nt: TGTGCCAGCAGGACAGACAGGGGGCAACGGGAAAAACTGTTTTTT

j_gene: TRBJ1-4
abundance: .
d_gene: .
v_gene: TRBV30
CDR3aa: CAWSRQNEKLFF
CDR3nt: TGTGCCTGGAGTCGTCAGAATGAAAAACTGTTTTTT

j_gene: TRBJ2-2
abundance: .
d_gene: .
v_gene: TRBV30
CDR3aa: CAWSAQSTGELFF
CDR3nt: TGTGCCTGGAGTGCGCAGTCCACCGGGGAGCTGTTTTTT

j_gene: TRBJ2-7
abundance: .
d_gene: .
v_gene: TRBV4-1
CDR3aa: CASSQALGERNEQYF
CDR3nt: TGCGCCAGCAGCCAAGCTCTCGGGGAACGGAACGAGCAGTACTTC

j_gene: TRBJ1-1
abundance: .
d_gene: TRBD1
v_gene: TRBV5-1
CDR3aa: CASSSTGLNTEAFF
CDR3nt: TGCGCCAGCAGCTCGACAGGGCTGAACACTGAAGCTTTCTTT

j_gene: TRBJ1-5
abundance: .
d_gene: .
v_gene: TRBV2
CDR3aa: CASWVGQGGSNQPQHF
CDR3nt: TGTGCCAGCTGGGTCGGGCAGGGAGGGAGCAATCAGCCCCAGCATTTT

j_gene: TRBJ2-3
abundance: .
d_gene: .
v_gene: TRBV5-8
CDR3aa: CASSSLRVADTQYF
CDR3nt: TGTGCCAGCAGCTCCCTTAGAGTGGCAGATACGCAGTATTTT

j_gene: TRBJ1-1
abundance: .
d_gene: TRBD1
v_gene: TRBV28
CDR3aa: CASTAPVTGLTEAFF
CDR3nt: TGTGCCAGCACCGCACCCGTGACAGGGCTCACTGAAGCTTTCTTT

j_gene: TRBJ2-3
abundance: .
d_gene: TRBD2
v_gene: TRBV2
CDR3aa: CASSPAGVAGSTDTQYF
CDR3nt: TGTGCCAGCAGTCCCGCCGGGGTAGCGGGAAGCACAGATACGCAGTATTTT

j_gene: TRBJ1-2
abundance: .
d_gene: .
v_gene: TRBV6-1
CDR3aa: CASSEAGQGAYTF
CDR3nt: TGTGCCAGCAGTGAAGCTGGGCAGGGTGCCTACACCTTC